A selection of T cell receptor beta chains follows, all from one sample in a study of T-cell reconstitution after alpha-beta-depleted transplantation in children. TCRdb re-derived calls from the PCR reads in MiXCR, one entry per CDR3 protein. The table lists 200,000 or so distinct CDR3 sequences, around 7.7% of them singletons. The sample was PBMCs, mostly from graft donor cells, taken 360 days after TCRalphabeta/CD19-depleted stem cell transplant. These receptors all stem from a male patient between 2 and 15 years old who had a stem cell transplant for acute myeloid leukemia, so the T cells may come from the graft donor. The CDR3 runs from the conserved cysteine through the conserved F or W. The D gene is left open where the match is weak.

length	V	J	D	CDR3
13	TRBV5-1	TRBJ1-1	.	CASRSRDNAEAFF
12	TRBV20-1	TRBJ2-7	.	CSAKEQEWEQYF
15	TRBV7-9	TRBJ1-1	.	CASSPGGTRDTEAFF
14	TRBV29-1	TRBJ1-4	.	CSVESGRVGEKLFF
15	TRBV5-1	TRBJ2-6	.	CASSLSLSGANVLTF
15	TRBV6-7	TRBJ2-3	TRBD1	CASSYQTTGSEPQYF
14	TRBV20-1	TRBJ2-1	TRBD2	CSADGTRRPREQFF
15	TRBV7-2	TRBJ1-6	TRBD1	CASSLFLTGDSPLHF
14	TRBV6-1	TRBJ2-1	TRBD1	CAIRGQGSYNEQFF
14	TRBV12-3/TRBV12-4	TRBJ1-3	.	CASSFKAAGNTIYF
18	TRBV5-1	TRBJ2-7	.	CASSLEGRPLVNSYEQYF
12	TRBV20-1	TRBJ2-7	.	CSARGSSYEQYF
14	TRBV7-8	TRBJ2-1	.	CASSLVPRVGEQFF
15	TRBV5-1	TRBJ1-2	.	CASSLDRDGPYGYTF
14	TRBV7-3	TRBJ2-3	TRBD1	CASSSGTGGATQYF
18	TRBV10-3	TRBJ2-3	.	CAISESAGVSGGTDTQYF
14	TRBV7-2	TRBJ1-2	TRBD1	CASSLVVRTGGYTF
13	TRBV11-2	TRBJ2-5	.	CASSLLGEETQYF
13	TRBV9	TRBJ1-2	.	CASSVDTGYGYTF
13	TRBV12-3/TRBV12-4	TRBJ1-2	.	CASSFPDRNGYTF
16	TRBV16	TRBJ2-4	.	CASSQSIGVAKNIQYF
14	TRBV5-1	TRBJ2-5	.	CASSSGLQGETQYF
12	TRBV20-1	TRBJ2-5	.	CSATTRSETQYF
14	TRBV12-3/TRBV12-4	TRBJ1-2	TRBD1	CASTHRGPNYGYTF
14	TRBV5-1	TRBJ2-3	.	CASSSAPVGDTQYF
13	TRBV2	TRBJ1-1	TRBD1	CASPGTGNTEAFF
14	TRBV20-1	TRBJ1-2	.	CSAKGQASGYGYTF
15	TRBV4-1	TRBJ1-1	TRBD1	CASSRTGGIYTEAFF
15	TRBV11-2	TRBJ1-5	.	CASSLVGGSNQPQHF
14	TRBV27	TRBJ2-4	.	CASSLAGMRGIQYF
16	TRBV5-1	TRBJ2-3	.	CASSFGQPWGTDTQYF
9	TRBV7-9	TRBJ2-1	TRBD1	CASSLSGGF
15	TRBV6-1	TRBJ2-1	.	CASSSPGAALHEQFF
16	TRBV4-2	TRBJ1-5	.	CASSQVSRAANQPQHF
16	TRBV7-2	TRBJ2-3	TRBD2	CASSPRTSGVGDTQYF
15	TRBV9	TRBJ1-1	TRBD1	CASSVEGAWGTEAFF
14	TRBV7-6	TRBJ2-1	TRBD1	CASSPQGQGHEQFF
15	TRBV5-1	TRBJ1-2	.	CASSLGDVINYGYTF
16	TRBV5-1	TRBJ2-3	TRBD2	CASSLFLAVPTDTQYF
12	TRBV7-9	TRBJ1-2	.	CASVDRNYGYTF
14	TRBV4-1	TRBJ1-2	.	CASSQDPGGYGYTF
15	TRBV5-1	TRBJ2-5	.	CASSSNRGAQETQYF
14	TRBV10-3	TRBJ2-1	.	CAIHPGGDYNEQFF
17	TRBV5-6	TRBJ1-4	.	CASSPRTRAGYNEKLFF
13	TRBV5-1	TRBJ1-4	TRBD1	CASKTGAGEKLFF